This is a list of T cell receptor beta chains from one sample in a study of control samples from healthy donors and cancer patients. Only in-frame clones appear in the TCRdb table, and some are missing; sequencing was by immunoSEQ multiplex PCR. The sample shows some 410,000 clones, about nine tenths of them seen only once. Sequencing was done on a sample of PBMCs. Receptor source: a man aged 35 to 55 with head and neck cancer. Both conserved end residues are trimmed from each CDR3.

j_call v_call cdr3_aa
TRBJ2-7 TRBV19 ASSIDPDRFGNEQY
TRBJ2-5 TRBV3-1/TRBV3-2 ASSQELRGRGETQY
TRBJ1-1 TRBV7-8 ASSLARGDRNTEAF
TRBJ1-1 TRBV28 ASRLPGYGMNTEAF
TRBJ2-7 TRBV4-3 ASSEDPGSYEQY
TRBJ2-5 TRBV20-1 SASRTGWGETQY
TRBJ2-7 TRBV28 ASLKAGLGWDEQY
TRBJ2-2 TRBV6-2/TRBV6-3 ASSYSSSGGTTGELF
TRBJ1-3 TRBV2 ASRRRGPTGNTIY
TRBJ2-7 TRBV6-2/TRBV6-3 ASSNAWYEQY
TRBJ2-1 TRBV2 ASSERDRQF
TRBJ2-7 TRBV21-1 ASSKRVRGRGIREQY
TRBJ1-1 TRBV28 ASSRRGAHTEAF
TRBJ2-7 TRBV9 ASSVGTGRASHEQY
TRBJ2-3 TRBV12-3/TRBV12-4 ASSRDDLIRQY
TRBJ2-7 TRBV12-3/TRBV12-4 ASSSRLTYEQY
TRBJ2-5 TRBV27 ASSSSSGGQETQY
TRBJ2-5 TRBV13 ASSRGQGAAETQY
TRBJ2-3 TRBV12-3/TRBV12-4 ASSNTDTQY
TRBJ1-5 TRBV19 ASRFQGRALNQPQH
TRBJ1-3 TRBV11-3 ASSASGNTIY
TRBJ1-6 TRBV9 ASSVNPEVNSPLH
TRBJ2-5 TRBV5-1 ASSPGAGGGRETQY
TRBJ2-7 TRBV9 ASSVALTSGEQY
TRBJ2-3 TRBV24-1 ATRDGGGATDTQY
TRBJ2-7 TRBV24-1 ATSDFNSSTGDEQY
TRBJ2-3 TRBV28 ASSLGVLAVPQRDTQY
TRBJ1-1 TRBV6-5 ASSLLSGNTEAF
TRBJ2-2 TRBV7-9 ASSRPGQGITGELF
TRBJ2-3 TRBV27 ASSLGSAGRPDTQY
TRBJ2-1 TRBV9 ASSALYRETRPHNEQF
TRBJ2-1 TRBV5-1 ASSLVGGQYNEQF
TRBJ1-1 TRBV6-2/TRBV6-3 ASSYATVTEAF
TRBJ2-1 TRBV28 ASSQLAGVRYEQF
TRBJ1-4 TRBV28 ASGMRGSNEKLF
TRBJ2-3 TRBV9 ASSGGGAQGDTQY
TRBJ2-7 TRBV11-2 ASSSGLSYEQY
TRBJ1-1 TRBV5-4 ASSVQGEPEAF
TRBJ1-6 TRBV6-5 ATAASGQYDSPLH
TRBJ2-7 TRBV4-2 ASSQDLRDSSY
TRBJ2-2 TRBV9 ASSVAIRAGELF
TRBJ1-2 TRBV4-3 ASSQDLQGTYGYT
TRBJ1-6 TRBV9 ASSSLGQGESPLH
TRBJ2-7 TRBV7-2 ASSSLTSGGYEQY
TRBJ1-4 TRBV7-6 ASSLRQTTTNEKLF
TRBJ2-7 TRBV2 ASSEGRVAYEQY
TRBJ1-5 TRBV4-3 ASSQDRDSNQPQH
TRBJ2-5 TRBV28 ASSFNLGGGSETQY
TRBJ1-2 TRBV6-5 ASSRDRGYGYT